This entry lists 8 T cell receptor beta chains sequenced from one sample in a study of cytomegalovirus exposure and HLA in healthy donors. 13 Jbeta primers and 60 Vbeta primers were used for the PCR. Using immunoSEQ multiplex PCR, the repertoire was profiled, and TCRdb retains in-frame clones only, with some absent. The sample consists of roughly 130,000 clones, around 85% of them appearing once. Sequenced: PBMCs. All receptors come from a woman aged 45-59 years in good health and CMV-seropositive.

This clone was counted between two and nine times. The chain uses TRBV6-1 and TRBJ2-7, with 9 bases identical to TRBD1. The CDR3 totals 14 residues. The ends lost 4 bases at V and 2 bases at J; junction bases unmatched: 3. Germline V gene data show CDR1 as MNHNS and CDR2 as SASEGT. The CDR3 region has the DNA TGTGCCAGCAGTGTCCGGGACAGGGCCTACGAGCAGTACTTC. Translation gives CASSVRDRAYEQYF.

In this sample, this clone turned up once. This chain connects TRBV4-2 to TRBJ2-3, with TRBD1 matching 7 bases. This CDR3 spans 15 amino acids. CDR1 and CDR2 (germline): LGHNA, YNFKEQ. V was clipped by 4 bases and J by 2 bases; unmatched bases: 6. This CDR3 reads CASSPGGGDTDTQYF. The DNA of the CDR3 is TGTGCCAGCAGCCCAGGGGGTGGGGACACAGATACGCAGTATTTT.

The chain is built from TRBV5-4 and TRBJ2-7; 8 bases match TRBD1. Unmatched junction bases numbered 7, after V lost 4 bases and J lost 7 bases. The CDR3 extends over 13 amino acids. Germline CDR1 is SGHNT and CDR2 is YYREEE (reference sequence). Written as DNA, the CDR3 is TGTGCCAGCAGCCTACGACAGGGGCAAGAGCAGTACTTC. Its protein is CASSLRQGQEQYF.

The genes are TRBV5-1 and TRBJ2-5; the match to TRBD2 covers 14 bases. After removal of 3 bases from V and 8 bases from J, the junction contained 6 bases not matched to a gene. The germline V gene has CDR1 SGHRS and CDR2 YFSETQ. The CDR3 runs to 15 residues. The CDR3, as DNA: TGCGCCAGCAGCTCCGGGACTAGCGGGGGCGAAACCCAGTACTTC. Amino acid sequence: CASSSGTSGGETQYF.

To note about this clone: At one of its ends the junction is not consistent with the germline gene, which may arise from a read error. The J gene is TRBJ1-2, the V gene TRBV7-3, with TRBD1 matching 8 bases. CDR3 length: 15 amino acids. Germline assignment: CDR1 SGHTA and CDR2 FQGTGA. CDR3 region: CASSLTGGVDYGYTF. CDR3 coding DNA: TGTGCCAGCAGCCTAACAGGGGGGGTGGACTATGGCTACACCTTC. Combining the CDR3 with reference TRBV7-3 and TRBJ1-2 gives the whole variable domain GAGVSQTPSNKVTEKGKYVELRCDPISGHTALYWYRQSLGQGPEFLIYFQGTGAADDSGLPNDRFFAVRPEGSVSTLKIQRTERGDSAVYLCASSLTGGVDYGYTFGSGTRLTVV.

V is TRBV7-2 and J is TRBJ2-3; D is possibly TRBD2 (6 bases). With 4 bases removed from V and 6 bases from J, the gap between germline ends came to 8 bases. CDR1 SGHTA and CDR2 FQGNSA come from the germline V gene. The CDR3 has 12 residues. The CDR3 spells CASSYRGDTQYF. In nucleotides, the CDR3 is TGTGCCAGCAGCTACCGGGGGGATACGCAGTATTTT.

The V and J genes are TRBV19 and TRBJ1-3, with D possibly matching TRBD1 (6 bases). The ends were cut back, 6 bases at V and 7 bases at J, with 7 bases in the middle. The CDR3 loop spans 11 amino acids. Germline-derived CDR1 and CDR2 are LNHDA and SQIVND (reference sequence). CDR3 residues: CASRRGNTIYF. The CDR3 nucleotides are TGTGCCAGTAGGAGGGGGAACACCATATATTTT.

DNA for the CDR3: TGTGCCAGCAGCTTACGGGGGGGGCTCACCGGGGAGCTGTTTTTT. It yields the protein CASSLRGGLTGELFF. This chain links TRBV5-8 with TRBJ2-2; 8 nucleotides agree with TRBD2. The CDR3 sequence is 15 residues long. Germline V gene data show CDR1 as SGHTS and CDR2 as YDEGEE. Trimming removed 2 bases from V and 4 bases from J; junction bases left unmatched: 4.